This T cell receptor (beta chain) was observed in a study of memory CD4+ T cells and cytomegalovirus serostatus. Study details: This sample comes from healthy Belgian adults, 9 CMV seropositive, roughly 22 seronegative. General study findings and limits: A US-trained random forest predicted CMV serostatus with median AUC about 0.92.

This CDR3 region has 14 residues. The germline V gene encodes CDR1 SSHAT and CDR2 FNYEAQ (reference sequence). Deletions cut 1 base from V and 6 bases from J, with 11 bases between. Generated by immunoSEQ multiplex PCR, the TCRdb table keeps only in-frame clones and is missing some. The sample consists of tens of thousands of clones, over 65% of them appearing once. In the case of this clone: Antigen specificity is unknown.

The sort gate was single viable CD3+CD4+CD8-CD45RO+ cells for memory CD4+ T cells. Serostatus was set by detecting CMV pp150, pp28, p38, p52 IgG. The V gene is TRBV7-7, the J gene TRBJ2-3; D is perhaps TRBD2 (6 bases). This TCR was recovered from an adult in good health and CMV-seropositive. Sequencing was done on a sample of memory CD4+ T cells from blood. The CDR3 DNA sequence: TGTGCCAGCAGCTTAGACGGCAGCGGGGATACGCAGTATTTT. Amino acid sequence: CASSLDGSGDTQYF.